This T cell receptor (beta chain) was retrieved from a study of blood T cells in healthy people across ages. The CDR3 runs to 12 residues. The germline V gene encodes CDR1 SNHLY and CDR2 FYNNEI. V shed 11 bases and J 7 bases; nucleotides not matched to a gene: 7. The use of a sample-barcoded 5' primer and a J-beta primer mix characterized a second PCR of 7 to 11 cycles. TCRdb called the 5' RACE reads again in MiXCR, with one record for every CDR3 protein. The data contain some 760,000 distinct CDR3 sequences, approximately 25% of them singletons. This same sample was also taken into another study, of T cells of mothers and their children.

The J gene is TRBJ2-4, the V gene TRBV2, with TRBD1 matching 8 bases. This sequence was found in a boy aged 5-17 years in good health. The sequencing sample was made of blood. This CDR3 reads CAGTGGRNIQYF. CDR3 coding DNA: TGTGCCGGCACAGGGGGGAGGAACATTCAGTACTTC. Filled out from reference TRBV2 and TRBJ2-4, the complete variable domain reads EPEVTQTPSHQVTQMGQEVILRCVPISNHLYFYWYRQILGQKVEFLVSFYNNEISEKSEIFDDQFSVERPDGSNFTLKIRSTKLEDSAMYFCAGTGGRNIQYFGAGTRLSVL.